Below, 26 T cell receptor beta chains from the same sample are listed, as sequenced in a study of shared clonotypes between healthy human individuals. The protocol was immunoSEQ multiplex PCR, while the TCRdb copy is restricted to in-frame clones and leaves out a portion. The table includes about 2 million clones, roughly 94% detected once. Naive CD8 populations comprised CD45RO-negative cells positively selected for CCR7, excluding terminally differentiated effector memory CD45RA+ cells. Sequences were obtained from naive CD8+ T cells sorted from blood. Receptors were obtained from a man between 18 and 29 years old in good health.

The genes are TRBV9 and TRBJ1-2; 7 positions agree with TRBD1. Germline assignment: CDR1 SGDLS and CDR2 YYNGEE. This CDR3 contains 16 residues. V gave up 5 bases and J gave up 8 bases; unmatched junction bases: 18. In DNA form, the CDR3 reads TGTGCCAGCAGAGGTACTGGAGGGGGCACCCCCTACGGCTACACCTTC. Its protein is CASRGTGGGTPYGYTF. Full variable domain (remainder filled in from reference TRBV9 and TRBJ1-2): DSGVTQTPKHLITATGQRVTLRCSPRSGDLSVYWYQQSLDQGLQFLIQYYNGEERAKGNILERFSAQQFPDLHSELNLSSLELGDSALYFCASRGTGGGTPYGYTFGSGTRLTVV.

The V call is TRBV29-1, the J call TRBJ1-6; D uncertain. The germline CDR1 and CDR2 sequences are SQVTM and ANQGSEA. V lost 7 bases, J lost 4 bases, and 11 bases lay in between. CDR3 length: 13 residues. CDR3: CSDLPGYNSPLHF. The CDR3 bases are TGCAGCGACCTTCCGGGATATAATTCACCCCTCCACTTT.

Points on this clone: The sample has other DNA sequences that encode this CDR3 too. The CDR3 DNA sequence: TGTGCCAGCAGCTTAAACAACTATGGCTACACCTTC. Translating gives CASSLNNYGYTF. The chain carries TRBV7-9 and TRBJ1-2; D uncertain. The CDR3 has 12 residues. Between the trimmed V and J ends, which lost 2 bases and 2 bases, there was a span of 3 bases. CDR1 and CDR2 from the germline V gene are SEHNR and FQNEAQ (reference sequence).

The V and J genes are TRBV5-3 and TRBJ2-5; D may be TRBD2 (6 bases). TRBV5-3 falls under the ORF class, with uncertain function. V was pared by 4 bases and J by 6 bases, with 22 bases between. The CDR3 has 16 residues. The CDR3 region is CARSLNEGGNGKTQYF. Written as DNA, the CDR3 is TGTGCCAGAAGCCTGAATGAAGGAGGGAATGGAAAGACCCAGTACTTC.

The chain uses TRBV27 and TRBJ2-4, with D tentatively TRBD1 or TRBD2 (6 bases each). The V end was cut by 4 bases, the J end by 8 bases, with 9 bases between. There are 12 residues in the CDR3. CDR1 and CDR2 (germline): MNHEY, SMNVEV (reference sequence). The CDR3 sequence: CASSYGGDIQYF. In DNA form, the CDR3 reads TGTGCCAGCAGTTACGGGGGCGACATTCAGTACTTC.

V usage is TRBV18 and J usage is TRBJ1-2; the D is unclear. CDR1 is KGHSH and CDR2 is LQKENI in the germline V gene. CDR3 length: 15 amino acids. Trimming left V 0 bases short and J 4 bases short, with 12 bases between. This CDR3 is CASSPPESGLYGYTF. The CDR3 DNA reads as TGTGCCAGCTCACCACCTGAGTCAGGACTCTATGGCTACACCTTC.

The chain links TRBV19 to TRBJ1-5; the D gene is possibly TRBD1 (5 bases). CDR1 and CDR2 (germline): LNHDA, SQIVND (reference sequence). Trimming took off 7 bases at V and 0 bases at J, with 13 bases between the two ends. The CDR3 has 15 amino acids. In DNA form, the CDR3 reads TGTGCCAGTATAGGGACGGCATATAGCAATCAGCCCCAGCATTTT. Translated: CASIGTAYSNQPQHF.

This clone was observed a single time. For the CDR3, the DNA is TGTGCCAGCACCCCCAGGGCGGGAGGCCCCAATGAGCAGTTCTTC. It encodes CASTPRAGGPNEQFF. This rearrangement joins TRBV27 to TRBJ2-1; TRBD2 matches at 8 bases. Germline-derived CDR1 and CDR2 are MNHEY and SMNVEV (reference sequence). Trimming cost V 7 bases and J 6 bases; bases outside gene matches: 11. The CDR3 runs 15 residues.

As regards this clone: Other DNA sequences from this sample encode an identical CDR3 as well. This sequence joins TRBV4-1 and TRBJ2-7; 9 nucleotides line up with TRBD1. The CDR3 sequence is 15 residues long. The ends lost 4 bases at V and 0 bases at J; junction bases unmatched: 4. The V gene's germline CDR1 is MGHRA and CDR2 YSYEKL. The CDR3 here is CASSPGQGSSYEQYF. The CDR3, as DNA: TGCGCCAGCAGCCCCGGACAGGGGAGCTCCTACGAGCAGTACTTC.

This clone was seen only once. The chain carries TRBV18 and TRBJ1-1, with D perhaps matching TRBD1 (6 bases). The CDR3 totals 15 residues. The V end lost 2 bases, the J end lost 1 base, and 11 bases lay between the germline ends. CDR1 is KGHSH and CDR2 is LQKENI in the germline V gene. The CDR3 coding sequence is TGTGCCAGCTCACCAAGCTCAGGGGAGAACACTGAAGCTTTCTTT. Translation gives CASSPSSGENTEAFF.

The DNA for the CDR3 is TGTGCCAGTAGTATGGCCGGGACAGGGTCCACTGAAGCTTTCTTT. Amino acid sequence: CASSMAGTGSTEAFF. The genes are TRBV19 and TRBJ1-1, with 9 bases identical to TRBD1. With V trimmed by 3 bases and J by 4 bases, 6 bases remained unmatched. There are 15 residues in the CDR3. The germline gives CDR1 LNHDA, CDR2 SQIVND (reference sequence).

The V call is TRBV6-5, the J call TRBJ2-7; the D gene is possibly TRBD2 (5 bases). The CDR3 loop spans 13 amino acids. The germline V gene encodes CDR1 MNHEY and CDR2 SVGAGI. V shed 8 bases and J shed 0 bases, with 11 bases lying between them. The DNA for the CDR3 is TGTGCCAGCTGGAGCGGTAGCTCCTACGAGCAGTACTTC. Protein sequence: CASWSGSSYEQYF.

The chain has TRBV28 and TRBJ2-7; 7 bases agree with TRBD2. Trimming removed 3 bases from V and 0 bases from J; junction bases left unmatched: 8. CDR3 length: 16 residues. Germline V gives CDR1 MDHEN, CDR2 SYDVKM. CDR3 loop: CASSFLQGGDSYEQYF. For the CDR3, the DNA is TGTGCCAGCAGTTTTCTCCAGGGAGGGGACTCCTACGAGCAGTACTTC.

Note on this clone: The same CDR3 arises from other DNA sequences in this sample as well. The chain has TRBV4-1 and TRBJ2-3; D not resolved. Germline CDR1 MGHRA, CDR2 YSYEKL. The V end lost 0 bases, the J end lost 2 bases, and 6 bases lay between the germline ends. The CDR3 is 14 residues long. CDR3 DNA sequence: TGCGCCAGCAGCCAAGAAAGGTCCACAGATACGCAGTATTTT. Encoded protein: CASSQERSTDTQYF.

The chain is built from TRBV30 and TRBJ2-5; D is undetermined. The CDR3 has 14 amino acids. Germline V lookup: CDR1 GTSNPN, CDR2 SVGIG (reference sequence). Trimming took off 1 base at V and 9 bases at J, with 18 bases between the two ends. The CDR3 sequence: CAWSAAIGLSPQYF. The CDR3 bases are TGTGCCTGGAGTGCCGCGATCGGGCTATCGCCCCAGTACTTC.

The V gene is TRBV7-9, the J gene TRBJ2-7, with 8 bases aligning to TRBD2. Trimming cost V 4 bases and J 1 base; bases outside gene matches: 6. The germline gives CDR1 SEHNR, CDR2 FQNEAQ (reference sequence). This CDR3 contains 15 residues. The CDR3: CASSSGGAWSYEQYF. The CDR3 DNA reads TGTGCCAGCAGCTCCGGGGGGGCTTGGTCCTACGAGCAGTACTTC.

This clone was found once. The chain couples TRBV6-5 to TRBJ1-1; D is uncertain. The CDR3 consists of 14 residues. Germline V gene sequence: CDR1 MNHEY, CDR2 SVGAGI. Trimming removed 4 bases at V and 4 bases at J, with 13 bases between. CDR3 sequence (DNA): TGTGCCAGCAGTTCCCCTGACAAAGGCACTGAAGCTTTCTTT. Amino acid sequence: CASSSPDKGTEAFF.

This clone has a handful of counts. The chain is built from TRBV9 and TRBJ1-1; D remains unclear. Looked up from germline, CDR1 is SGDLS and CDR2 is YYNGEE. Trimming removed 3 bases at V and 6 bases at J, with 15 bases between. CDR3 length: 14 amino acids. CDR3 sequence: CASSGKPGNPEAFF. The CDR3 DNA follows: TGTGCCAGCAGCGGTAAACCCGGGAATCCTGAAGCTTTCTTT.

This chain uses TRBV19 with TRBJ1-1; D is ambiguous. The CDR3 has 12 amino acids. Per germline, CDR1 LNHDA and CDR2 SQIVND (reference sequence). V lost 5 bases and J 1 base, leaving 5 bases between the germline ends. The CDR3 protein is CASSLPNTEAFF. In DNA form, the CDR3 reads TGTGCCAGTAGTCTCCCGAACACTGAAGCTTTCTTT.

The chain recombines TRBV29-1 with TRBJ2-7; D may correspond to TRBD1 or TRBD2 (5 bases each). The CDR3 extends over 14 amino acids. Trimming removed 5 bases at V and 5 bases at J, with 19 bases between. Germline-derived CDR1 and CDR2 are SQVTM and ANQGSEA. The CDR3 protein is CSVLLPVGRDEQYF. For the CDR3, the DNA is TGCAGCGTTCTCCTACCGGTGGGGCGGGACGAGCAGTACTTC.

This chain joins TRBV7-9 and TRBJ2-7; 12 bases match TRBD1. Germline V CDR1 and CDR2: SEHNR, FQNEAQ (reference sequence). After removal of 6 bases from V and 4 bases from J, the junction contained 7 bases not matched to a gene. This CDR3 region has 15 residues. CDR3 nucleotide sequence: TGTGCCAGCAGACCCGAGGGACAGGGGGCGTACGAGCAGTACTTC. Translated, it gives CASRPEGQGAYEQYF.

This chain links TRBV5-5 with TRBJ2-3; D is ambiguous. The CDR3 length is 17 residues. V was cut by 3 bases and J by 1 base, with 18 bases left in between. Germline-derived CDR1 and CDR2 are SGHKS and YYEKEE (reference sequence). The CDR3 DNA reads TGTGCCAGCAGCTGGCTCAAGGAGCTATATGGCACAGATACGCAGTATTTT. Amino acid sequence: CASSWLKELYGTDTQYF.

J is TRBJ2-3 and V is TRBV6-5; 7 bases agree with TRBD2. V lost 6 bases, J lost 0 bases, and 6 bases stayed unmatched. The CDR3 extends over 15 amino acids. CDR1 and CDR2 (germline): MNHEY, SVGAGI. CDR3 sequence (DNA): TGTGCCAGCAGACTGAGCGGGACTAGCACAGATACGCAGTATTTT. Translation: CASRLSGTSTDTQYF.

The CDR3 DNA is TGTGCCAGCACCCCAGGGTTAGCCACAGATACGCAGTATTTT. This encodes CASTPGLATDTQYF. The chain couples TRBV6-5 to TRBJ2-3, with D possibly TRBD1 on 5 matching bases. CDR1 and CDR2 from the germline V gene are MNHEY and SVGAGI. Trimming left V 7 bases short and J 2 bases short, with 13 bases between. The CDR3 runs to 14 residues.

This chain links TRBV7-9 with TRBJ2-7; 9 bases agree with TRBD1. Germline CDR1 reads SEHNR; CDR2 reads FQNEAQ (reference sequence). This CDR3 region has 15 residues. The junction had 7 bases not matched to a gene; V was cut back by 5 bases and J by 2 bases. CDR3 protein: CASSPRDRATYEQYF. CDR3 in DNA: TGTGCCAGCAGCCCCCGGGACAGGGCGACCTACGAGCAGTACTTC.

CDR3 amino acids: CASSLALAGGSYEQYF. CDR3 DNA sequence: TGTGCCAGCAGTTTAGCGCTAGCGGGGGGTTCCTACGAGCAGTACTTC. This chain links TRBV27 with TRBJ2-7, with 11 bases that match TRBD2. Germline-derived CDR1 and CDR2 are MNHEY and SMNVEV (reference sequence). The V segment lost 2 bases and the J segment 1 base; nucleotides outside the gene matches: 4. The CDR3 is 16 residues long.